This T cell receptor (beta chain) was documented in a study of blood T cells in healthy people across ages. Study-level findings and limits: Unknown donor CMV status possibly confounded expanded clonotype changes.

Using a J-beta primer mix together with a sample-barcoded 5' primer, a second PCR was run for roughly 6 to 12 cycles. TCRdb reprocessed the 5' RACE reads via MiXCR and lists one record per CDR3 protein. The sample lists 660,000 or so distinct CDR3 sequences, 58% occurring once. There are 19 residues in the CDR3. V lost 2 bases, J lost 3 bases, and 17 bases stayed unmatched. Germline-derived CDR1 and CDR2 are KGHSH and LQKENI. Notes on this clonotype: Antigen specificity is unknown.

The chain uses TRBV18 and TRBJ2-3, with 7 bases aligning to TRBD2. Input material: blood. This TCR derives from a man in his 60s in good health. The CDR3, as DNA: TGTGCCAGCTCACCAACTTCGTACGTGGGAGGGGTCGGTACAGATACGCAGTATTTT. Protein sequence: CASSPTSYVGGVGTDTQYF.